This TCR beta chain was profiled in a study of CD8+CD57+ T cells in acquired aplastic anemia. In the study overall: Sorted CD4+ and CD8+ cells gave a mean 3.2 ug DNA, range roughly 0.18 to 30 ug. Average CD4+ read depth in healthy donors was 11 million or so reads. Points from the study as a whole: Fewer than 35 CD8+ CDR3 sequences occurred in both the patients and the controls.

Genomic DNA, the template, was used for profiling of the TCR beta VDJ and CDR3. In TCRdb, the reads were re-called with MiXCR into one record per CDR3 protein. The sample holds 150,000 or so distinct CDR3 sequences, about 60% seen once. The germline gives CDR1 MGHDK, CDR2 SYGVNS. The length of the CDR3 is 16 residues. V was pared by 6 bases and J by 4 bases, with 13 bases of the junction left unmatched. In its sample, this clonotype was seen a few times. What it binds is not known. The TCR comes from a human donor in good health. The chain employs TRBV25-1 and TRBJ2-5, with 8 positions matching TRBD2. Material: sorted CD4+, CD8+, or CD8+CD57+ T cells (not recorded which) from PBMCs. CDR3 protein: CASSSFSGGIGETQYF. The CDR3 bases are TGTGCCAGCAGCTCGTTCTCGGGGGGGATTGGAGAGACCCAGTACTTC.